The next 26 T cell receptor beta chains were all read from a single sample in a study of cytomegalovirus exposure and HLA in healthy donors. The PCR employed 60 Vbeta primers together with 13 Jbeta primers. TCRdb's copy holds only in-frame clones and misses some; the assay was immunoSEQ multiplex PCR. In the table there are 120,000 or so clones, more than 70% of which are singletons. The sample comprised PBMCs. The receptors originated from a woman aged 60-75 years in good health and CMV-seropositive.

This chain connects TRBV28 to TRBJ2-2; the D is unclear. This CDR3 has 13 residues. The V end was cut by 5 bases, the J end by 10 bases, with 14 bases between. Germline CDR1 MDHEN, CDR2 SYDVKM. CDR3 protein: CASSPSVRSELFF. DNA for the CDR3: TGTGCCAGCAGTCCCTCGGTGCGGTCGGAGCTGTTTTTT. Combining the CDR3 with reference TRBV28 and TRBJ2-2 gives the whole variable domain DVKVTQSSRYLVKRTGEKVFLECVQDMDHENMFWYRQDPGLGLRLIYFSYDVKMKEKGDIPEGYSVSREKKERFSLILESASTNQTSMYLCASSPSVRSELFFGEGSRLTVL.

The chain uses TRBV10-3 and TRBJ2-1, with 8 bases aligning to TRBD2. V shed 3 bases, J shed 9 bases, and the junction held 19 bases outside the gene matches. The CDR3 has 18 residues. In germline, CDR1 is ENHRY, CDR2 SYGVKD. In nucleotides, the CDR3 is TGTGCCATCAGTGATCGGGGGGGCTCACCAATCGGGGCAGTTGAGCAGTTCTTC. It specifies CAISDRGGSPIGAVEQFF.

The chain employs TRBV15 and TRBJ2-7; D is undetermined. The CDR3 loop spans 16 amino acids. Deletions cut 0 bases from V and 6 bases from J, with 18 bases between. Germline V CDR1 and CDR2: LNHNV, YYDKDF (reference sequence). The CDR3 is CATSRDLPGVGSEQYF. In DNA form, the CDR3 reads TGTGCCACCAGCAGAGATCTTCCAGGCGTCGGTAGCGAGCAGTACTTC.

This chain joins TRBV7-2 and TRBJ1-5, with D tentatively TRBD1 (5 bases). This CDR3 comprises 16 residues. V was clipped by 4 bases and J by 9 bases, with 22 bases between them. Germline values: CDR1 SGHTA, CDR2 FQGNSA. CDR3 sequence reads: CASSWGGGASNGPQHF. CDR3 DNA sequence: TGTGCCAGCAGCTGGGGCGGAGGGGCAAGCAATGGGCCCCAGCATTTT.

The chain joins TRBV7-6 to TRBJ2-7; 9 bases fit TRBD1. This CDR3 has 18 amino acids. CDR1 is SGHVS and CDR2 is FNYEAQ in the germline V gene. Trimming removed 0 bases from V and 2 bases from J; junction bases left unmatched: 11. CDR3 in amino acids: CASSLAHIPGTGTYEQYF. DNA of the CDR3: TGTGCCAGCAGCTTAGCCCATATCCCCGGGACAGGGACCTACGAGCAGTACTTC.

The CDR3 loop reads CASSRSAGEYLHEQYF. CDR3 sequence (DNA): TGTGCCAGCAGTCGAAGCGCAGGGGAATATTTGCACGAGCAGTACTTC. This sequence joins TRBV27 and TRBJ2-7; D is perhaps TRBD1 (6 bases). The CDR3 covers 16 residues. The V gene lost 5 bases and the J gene lost 5 bases, with 22 bases spanning the gap. From germline, CDR1 is MNHEY and CDR2 SMNVEV (reference sequence).

The chain couples TRBV4-1 to TRBJ2-7; 11 bases match TRBD1. The CDR3 is 14 residues long. The germline V gene encodes CDR1 MGHRA and CDR2 YSYEKL. Losses at the gene ends were 6 bases for V and 6 bases for J; bases not matched to a gene: 7. For the CDR3, the DNA is TGCGCCAGCAGACGGACAGGGGGCAGATCCGAGCAGTACTTC. This gives the protein CASRRTGGRSEQYF.

The chain links TRBV9 to TRBJ2-2, with 9 bases lining up with TRBD1. Trimming cost V 4 bases and J 6 bases; bases outside gene matches: 1. The CDR3 contains 13 residues. CDR1 is SGDLS and CDR2 is YYNGEE in the germline V gene. CDR3 residues: CASSRQGAGELFF. The CDR3 DNA reads as TGTGCCAGCAGCCGACAGGGGGCCGGGGAGCTGTTTTTT. Full variable domain (rest looked up from reference TRBV9 and TRBJ2-2): DSGVTQTPKHLITATGQRVTLRCSPRSGDLSVYWYQQSLDQGLQFLIQYYNGEERAKGNILERFSAQQFPDLHSELNLSSLELGDSALYFCASSRQGAGELFFGEGSRLTVL.

The chain is built from TRBV6-5 and TRBJ2-5, with unresolved D. This CDR3 contains 16 residues. Trimming took 2 bases from V and 1 from J, leaving 14 bases between them. Germline CDR1 and CDR2: MNHEY and SVGAGI. The CDR3: CASSYTISYSQETQYF. CDR3 in DNA: TGTGCCAGCAGTTACACCATCTCCTACAGCCAAGAGACCCAGTACTTC.

Concerning this clone: The junction departs from the called germline gene at one end, perhaps through a read error. J is TRBJ1-2 and V is TRBV7-7; 7 nucleotides agree with TRBD1. The CDR3 consists of 17 residues. The germline CDR1 and CDR2 sequences are SSHAT and FNYEAQ (reference sequence). CDR3 DNA: TGTGCTAGCAGCTTAATTCTGCGGACGGGACAGCCTTATGGCTACACCTTC. As protein: CASSLILRTGQPYGYTF.

V gene TRBV7-9 combines with J gene TRBJ1-1; tentative D call: TRBD1 (5 bases). This CDR3 contains 15 residues. Trimming left V 1 base short and J 3 bases short, with 12 bases between. Germline loops: CDR1 SEHNR, CDR2 FQNEAQ (reference sequence). The CDR3 protein is CASSLGTRAYTEAFF. CDR3 nucleotides: TGTGCCAGCAGCTTAGGGACAAGGGCTTACACTGAAGCTTTCTTT. The full variable domain, its missing parts supplied by reference TRBV7-9 and TRBJ1-1, is DTGVSQNPRHKITKRGQNVTFRCDPISEHNRLYWYRQTLGQGPEFLTYFQNEAQLEKSRLLSDRFSAERPKGSFSTLEIQRTEQGDSAMYLCASSLGTRAYTEAFFGQGTRLTVV.

J is TRBJ2-4 and V is TRBV6-6; possible D gene TRBD1, 5 bases. The V end lost 2 bases, the J end lost 9 bases, and 8 bases lay between the germline ends. Germline-derived CDR1 and CDR2 are MNHNY and SVGAGI (reference sequence). This CDR3 comprises 12 residues. CDR3: CASSYPQGIQYF. In nucleotides, the CDR3 is TGTGCCAGCAGTTACCCCCAGGGCATTCAGTACTTC.

This rearrangement joins TRBV27 to TRBJ2-3; 7 bases are shared with TRBD1. This CDR3 is 16 amino acids long. V lost 1 base and J lost 7; bases outside the gene matches: 11. The germline V gene encodes CDR1 MNHEY and CDR2 SMNVEV (reference sequence). The CDR3 nucleotides read TGTGCCAGCAGTTTATTTTGGGTGGACAGGATCAATACGCAGTATTTT. Encoded protein: CASSLFWVDRINTQYF.

The chain employs TRBV27 and TRBJ2-7, with 7 bases that match TRBD2. This CDR3 has 14 residues. V dropped 10 bases and J dropped 7; count of bases not matched to a gene: 16. Germline V lookup: CDR1 MNHEY, CDR2 SMNVEV (reference sequence). CDR3 coding DNA: TGTGCCACCCAACCGTCAGCGGGGCGGGGGGAGCAGTACTTC. Its translation: CATQPSAGRGEQYF.

This sequence joins TRBV5-1 and TRBJ1-4; 9 positions agree with TRBD1. V dropped 6 bases and J dropped 0; count of bases not matched to a gene: 3. Per the germline V gene, CDR1 is SGHRS and CDR2 is YFSETQ. The CDR3 consists of 15 residues. The CDR3 region is CASMTGGTTNEKLFF. For the CDR3, the DNA is TGCGCCAGCATGACAGGGGGTACAACTAATGAAAAACTGTTTTTT.

The rearrangement links TRBV14 to TRBJ2-1, with 7 bases fitting TRBD2. Germline CDR1 and CDR2: SGHDN and FVKESK. The CDR3 spans 16 residues. The V gene end was trimmed by 4 bases and the J gene end by 6 bases; junction bases not matched to a gene: 12. CDR3 amino acids: CASSRDWEGPSNEQFF. The CDR3 DNA reads as TGTGCCAGCAGCCGCGACTGGGAGGGCCCTTCCAATGAGCAGTTCTTC.

This clone appeared a single time. The chain has TRBV29-1 and TRBJ1-5, with D perhaps TRBD1 (6 bases). Germline V gives CDR1 SQVTM, CDR2 ANQGSEA. V was shortened by 6 bases and J by 5 bases, with 14 bases between the two germline ends. The CDR3 extends over 13 amino acids. DNA for the CDR3: TGCAGCGTGATCCCATCAGGGGATCAGCCCCAGCATTTT. Protein product: CSVIPSGDQPQHF.

The chain recombines TRBV5-1 with TRBJ2-1; possibly TRBD2 for D (5 bases). Germline lookup yields CDR1 SGHRS and CDR2 YFSETQ. This CDR3 region has 11 residues. V was shortened by 4 bases and J by 13 bases, with 12 bases between the two germline ends. Written as DNA, the CDR3 is TGCGCCAGCAGCGGCACTCGGGGTCAGTTCTTC. Translation gives CASSGTRGQFF.

This chain links TRBV5-1 with TRBJ1-6, with D unresolved. CDR3 length equals 14 residues. The germline CDR1 and CDR2 sequences are SGHRS and YFSETQ. The V gene lost 0 bases and the J gene lost 5 bases, with 6 bases spanning the gap. CDR3 loop: CASSLEHNNSPLHF. CDR3 nucleotide sequence: TGCGCCAGCAGCTTGGAACACAATAATTCACCCCTCCACTTT.

The CDR3 bases are TGTGCCACCAGCAGCTTACAGGGGTGGGAGGATATCGATGGCTACACCTTC. Encoded protein: CATSSLQGWEDIDGYTF. The chain links TRBV15 to TRBJ1-2, with 7 bases fitting TRBD1. The CDR3 loop spans 17 amino acids. In germline, CDR1 is LNHNV, CDR2 YYDKDF (reference sequence). J lost 6 bases, V lost 3 bases, and 16 bases had no gene match. Filled out from reference TRBV15 and TRBJ1-2, the complete variable domain reads DAMVIQNPRYQVTQFGKPVTLSCSQTLNHNVMYWYQQKSSQAPKLLFHYYDKDFNNEADTPDNFQSRRPNTSFCFLDIRSPGLGDTAMYLCATSSLQGWEDIDGYTFGSGTRLTVV.

The table lists this clone with a few counts. The chain employs TRBV18 and TRBJ1-2, with a weak D call TRBD1 (6 bases). The CDR3 covers 13 residues. The ends were cut back, 6 bases at V and 8 bases at J, with 16 bases in the middle. Germline V gives CDR1 KGHSH, CDR2 LQKENI. CDR3 sequence (DNA): TGTGCCAGCTCCCTACAGGGTACAAGGGGCTACACCTTC. Translation gives CASSLQGTRGYTF.

The rearrangement links TRBV28 to TRBJ1-1; D call uncertain. CDR1 and CDR2 (germline): MDHEN, SYDVKM. Trimming took off 8 bases at V and 5 bases at J, with 9 bases between the two ends. CDR3 length equals 11 residues. CDR3 sequence: CASRRRTEAFF. CDR3 bases: TGTGCCAGCCGCCGGCGGACTGAAGCTTTCTTT.

This clone was counted between two and nine times. As DNA, the CDR3 is TGTGCCAGCAGTACACGACCCCGGGACAGGGGGGGGGTGACCCAGTACTTC. As protein: CASSTRPRDRGGVTQYF. V is TRBV27 and J is TRBJ2-5, with 11 bases aligning to TRBD1. This CDR3 contains 17 residues. The ends lost 5 bases at V and 7 bases at J; junction bases unmatched: 15. Germline CDR1 and CDR2: MNHEY and SMNVEV (reference sequence).

Points on this clone: At one of its ends the junction is not consistent with the germline gene, which may arise from a read error. The rearrangement links TRBV10-3 to TRBJ2-5, with 7 bases aligning to TRBD2. The CDR3 has 15 residues. CDR1 and CDR2 from the germline V gene are ENHRY and SYGVKD. The CDR3 coding sequence is TGTGCCATCAGTGAGTCGCGGGGGTCCCAAGAGACCCAGCACTTC. This translates into CAISESRGSQETQHF.

The chain links TRBV25-1 to TRBJ1-2, with 12 bases fitting TRBD1. Germline V lookup: CDR1 MGHDK, CDR2 SYGVNS. The CDR3 is made up of 16 amino acids. J lost 4 bases, V lost 4 bases, and 7 bases had no gene match. CDR3 bases: TGTGCCAGCAGTGCCGGGACAGGGGGCGCGGGCTATGGCTACACCTTC. As protein: CASSAGTGGAGYGYTF.

The chain joins TRBV7-9 to TRBJ1-2; D is unresolved. Germline V lookup: CDR1 SEHNR, CDR2 FQNEAQ (reference sequence). With 5 bases removed from V and 5 bases from J, the gap between germline ends came to 15 bases. The CDR3 runs 14 residues. The CDR3 protein is CASSTPRPVYGYTF. In nucleotides, the CDR3 is TGTGCCAGCAGCACCCCGCGCCCCGTATATGGCTACACCTTC.